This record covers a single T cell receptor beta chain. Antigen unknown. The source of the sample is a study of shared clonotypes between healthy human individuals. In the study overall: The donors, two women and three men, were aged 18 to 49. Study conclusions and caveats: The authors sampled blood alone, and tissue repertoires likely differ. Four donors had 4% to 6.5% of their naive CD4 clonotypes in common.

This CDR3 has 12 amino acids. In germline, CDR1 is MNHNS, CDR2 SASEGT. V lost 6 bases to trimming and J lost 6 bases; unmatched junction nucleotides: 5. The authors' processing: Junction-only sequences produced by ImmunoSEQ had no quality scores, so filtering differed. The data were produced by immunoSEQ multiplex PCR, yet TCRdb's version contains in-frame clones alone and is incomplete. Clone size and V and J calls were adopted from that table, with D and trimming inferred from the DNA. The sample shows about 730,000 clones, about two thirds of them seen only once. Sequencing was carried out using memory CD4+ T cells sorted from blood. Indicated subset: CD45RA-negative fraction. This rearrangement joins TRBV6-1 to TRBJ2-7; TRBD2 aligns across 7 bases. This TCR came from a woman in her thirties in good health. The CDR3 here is CASRLPSGEQYF. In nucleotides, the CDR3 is TGTGCCAGCAGACTTCCTAGCGGCGAGCAGTACTTC.